Presented here are 20 T cell receptor beta chains from one specimen sequenced in a study of response to subunit inactivated influenza vaccine. TCRdb redid the calling of the RT-PCR reads with MiXCR, one entry per CDR3 protein. The data contain 650,000 to 800,000 distinct CDR3 sequences, over 11% of them singletons. The sample here was PBMCs from blood, taken 14 to 15 days before vaccination. The receptor set was obtained from a man aged 50 or older who received an inactivated influenza vaccine.

Only a few counts were recorded for this clonotype. The J gene is TRBJ2-3, the V gene TRBV5-6, with 10 nucleotides matching TRBD2. Germline values: CDR1 SGHDT, CDR2 YYEEEE. V dropped 2 bases and J dropped 3; count of bases not matched to a gene: 3. CDR3 size: 15 residues. Here the CDR3 reads CASSLLAGPTDTQYF. Here the CDR3 DNA reads TGTGCCAGCAGCTTACTAGCGGGGCCGACAGATACGCAGTATTTT.

The rearrangement uses TRBV24-1 and TRBJ2-2; D call uncertain. In germline, CDR1 is KGHDR, CDR2 SFDVKD. This CDR3 contains 17 residues. The V end was cut by 0 bases, the J end by 2 bases, with 12 bases between. DNA for the CDR3: TGTGCCACCAGTGATTTGATGGCAGGCGTAAACACCGGGGAGCTGTTTTTT. This codes for CATSDLMAGVNTGELFF.

This clonotype was seen a handful of times. The CDR3 is CSANLPRPPYEQYF. The DNA for the CDR3 is TGCAGTGCTAATCTCCCTAGACCCCCCTACGAGCAGTACTTC. The rearrangement links TRBV20-1 to TRBJ2-7; D uncertain. Germline CDR1 reads DFQATT; CDR2 reads SNEGSKA (reference sequence). CDR3 length equals 14 residues. The ends were cut back, 4 bases at V and 2 bases at J, with 15 bases in the middle.

In its sample, this clonotype was seen a few times. Here the CDR3 reads CSAIPGQGRDTQYF. The CDR3, as DNA: TGCAGTGCTATACCCGGACAGGGTAGAGATACGCAGTATTTT. The V call is TRBV20-1, the J call TRBJ2-3; 8 positions agree with TRBD1. Germline CDR1 DFQATT, CDR2 SNEGSKA (reference sequence). The junction had 8 bases not matched to a gene; V was cut back by 4 bases and J by 5 bases. The CDR3 contains 14 residues.

This clonotype was detected a few times. This rearrangement joins TRBV5-1 to TRBJ2-5; D gene ambiguous. Looked up from germline, CDR1 is SGHRS and CDR2 is YFSETQ. The CDR3 is 14 residues long. V lost 2 bases to trimming and J lost 2 bases, with 10 bases between them. The DNA of the CDR3 is TGCGCCAGCAGCTTCTCGGCAGAACAAGAGACCCAGTACTTC. Protein: CASSFSAEQETQYF.

This clonotype appeared many times. The rearrangement links TRBV15 to TRBJ2-7; 10 nucleotides match TRBD1. Trimming cost V 8 bases and J 0 bases; bases outside gene matches: 1. The CDR3 extends over 13 amino acids. Germline values: CDR1 LNHNV, CDR2 YYDKDF (reference sequence). The CDR3 bases are TGTGCCACCGGGACAGGGGTCTCCTACGAGCAGTACTTC. Translation gives CATGTGVSYEQYF.

On this clonotype itself: One end of the junction is discordant with germline, which a read error may explain. CDR3 bases: TGTGCCAGCAGCTACTCCCGGGACAGGGTTAAAGATGGCTACACCTTC. Translated, it gives CASSYSRDRVKDGYTF. The V call is TRBV6-2 or TRBV6-3, the J call TRBJ1-2; 9 bases are shared with TRBD1. The CDR3 runs to 16 residues. The germline gives CDR1 MNHEY, CDR2 SVGEGT.

This clonotype has a count of ten or more. Its ends do not fully match the called genes, so a read error is possible. V gene TRBV7-2 combines with J gene TRBJ2-7, with D perhaps TRBD1 or TRBD2 (5 bases each). Germline V lookup: CDR1 SGHTA, CDR2 FQGNSA. CDR3 size: 13 residues. This chain's CDR3 is CASSLGGGYEQYF. The CDR3, as DNA: TGTGCCAGCAGTTTAGGTGGGGGTTACGAGCAGTACTTC.

The rearrangement uses TRBV10-2 and TRBJ2-7; D gene uncertain. CDR1 is WSHSY and CDR2 is SAAADI in the germline V gene. The CDR3 length is 15 residues. V gave up 5 bases and J gave up 0 bases, with 14 bases separating them. For the CDR3, the DNA is TGCGCCAGCAGTCAAAGACCAGCCCTCTCCTACGAGCAGTACTTC. Encoded protein: CASSQRPALSYEQYF.

This clonotype was seen a few times. This chain uses TRBV12-3 or TRBV12-4 with TRBJ2-2, with 8 bases fitting TRBD1. This CDR3 spans 14 amino acids. The V gene end was trimmed by 6 bases and the J gene end by 6 bases; junction bases not matched to a gene: 6. CDR3 sequence (DNA): TGTGCCAGCAGCTACACAGGGGGTGCCGGGGAGCTGTTTTTT. Amino acids: CASSYTGGAGELFF.

This clonotype was counted only a few times. The V and J genes are TRBV7-2 and TRBJ2-3, with a possible D match to TRBD2 (6 bases). The CDR3 sequence is 14 residues long. V was cut by 2 bases and J by 2 bases, with 8 bases left in between. Germline V gene lookup returns CDR1 SGHTA and CDR2 FQGNSA. The CDR3 sequence is CASSLRGFTDTQYF. The CDR3 DNA reads TGTGCCAGCAGCTTACGGGGGTTCACAGATACGCAGTATTTT. Drawing the rest from reference TRBV7-2 and TRBJ2-3, the complete variable domain is GAGVSQSPSNKVTEKGKDVELRCDPISGHTALYWYRQSLGQGLEFLIYFQGNSAPDKSGLPSDRFSAERTGGSVSTLTIQRTQQEDSAVYLCASSLRGFTDTQYFGPGTRLTVL.

This clonotype has just a few counts. The V call is TRBV7-9, the J call TRBJ2-1; the match to TRBD1 covers 9 bases. The CDR3 runs 14 residues. V was clipped by 5 bases and J by 6 bases; unmatched bases: 5. CDR1 SEHNR and CDR2 FQNEAQ come from the germline V gene (reference sequence). CDR3 DNA sequence: TGTGCCAGCAGCGTACACAGGGGGCCCAATGAGCAGTTCTTC. Translated: CASSVHRGPNEQFF.

Only a few counts were recorded for this clonotype. The chain uses TRBV29-1 and TRBJ1-5, with D tentatively TRBD1 (5 bases). The length of the CDR3 is 14 residues. From germline, CDR1 is SQVTM and CDR2 ANQGSEA. Trimming left V 7 bases short and J 4 bases short, with 17 bases between. For the CDR3, the DNA is TGCAGCGCCGCTTTAGGGGATAATAATCAGCCCCAGCATTTT. Protein sequence: CSAALGDNNQPQHF.

This clonotype appeared many times. The chain carries TRBV7-2 and TRBJ2-3, with D uncertain. This CDR3 is built from 14 residues. Deletions cut 5 bases from V and 4 bases from J, with 13 bases between. Per germline, CDR1 SGHTA and CDR2 FQGNSA. CDR3 in amino acids: CASSLGLGPDTQYF. In DNA, the CDR3 is TGTGCCAGCAGCCTGGGGTTAGGGCCAGATACGCAGTATTTT.

The chain combines TRBV28 with TRBJ2-1; TRBD2 agrees at 11 bases. Germline CDR1 and CDR2: MDHEN and SYDVKM. This CDR3 has 20 residues. Germline trimming cut 4 bases from V and 9 bases from J; bases unmatched to any gene: 23. The chain's CDR3 is CASSSPSVAGGRSTFGEQFF. The CDR3 DNA follows: TGTGCCAGCAGTTCACCCTCGGTAGCGGGGGGGCGCTCGACGTTCGGTGAGCAGTTCTTC.

The J gene is TRBJ2-4, the V gene TRBV2; D is undetermined. The V and J ends lost 6 bases and 6 bases respectively, with 27 bases between them. The germline V gene has CDR1 SNHLY and CDR2 FYNNEI. CDR3 length: 18 amino acids. CDR3 sequence: CASRARGSNTHPLNIQYF. The CDR3 coding sequence is TGTGCCAGCAGAGCCAGAGGATCAAATACCCACCCTTTAAACATTCAGTACTTC. Full variable domain (remainder filled in from reference TRBV2 and TRBJ2-4): EPEVTQTPSHQVTQMGQEVILRCVPISNHLYFYWYRQILGQKVEFLVSFYNNEISEKSEIFDDQFSVERPDGSNFTLKIRSTKLEDSAMYFCASRARGSNTHPLNIQYFGAGTRLSVL.

The genes are TRBV5-1 and TRBJ2-5; D possibly corresponds to TRBD1 (5 bases). This CDR3 spans 16 amino acids. The ends were cut back, 4 bases at V and 5 bases at J, with 21 bases in the middle. Germline CDR1 is SGHRS and CDR2 is YFSETQ. CDR3 loop: CASSPSRAGPQETQYF. In DNA, the CDR3 is TGCGCCAGCAGCCCAAGCAGGGCAGGGCCCCAGGAGACCCAGTACTTC.

This clonotype was counted between two and nine times. The chain carries TRBV7-2 and TRBJ2-3; D is perhaps TRBD1 (6 bases). The CDR3 runs 15 residues. Trimming pared 3 bases from V and 3 bases from J, leaving 13 bases between. CDR1 is SGHTA, CDR2 FQGNSA, per germline. CDR3 bases: TGTGCCAGCAGCTTCACCAGGGGCCTGACAGATACGCAGTATTTT. Translating it yields CASSFTRGLTDTQYF.

The rearrangement joins TRBV12-3 or TRBV12-4 to TRBJ2-7; D is ambiguous. V was clipped by 3 bases and J by 2 bases, with 11 bases between them. The CDR3 consists of 14 residues. CDR3 nucleotide sequence: TGTGCCAGCAGTTTTCTCTTACGCCCCTACGAGCAGTACTTC. It yields the protein CASSFLLRPYEQYF.

This clonotype came up a few times. The V and J genes are TRBV5-5 and TRBJ2-6, with D tentatively TRBD1 (6 bases). Trimming stripped 2 bases from V and 0 bases from J, with 12 bases between. Germline CDR1 reads SGHKS; CDR2 reads YYEKEE (reference sequence). The CDR3 is 17 amino acids. DNA for the CDR3: TGTGCCAGCAGCTTAGGACAGTCGAGCTCTGGGGCCAACGTCCTGACTTTC. Encoded protein: CASSLGQSSSGANVLTF.